The present entry profiles one T cell receptor beta chain with its context. The antigen it binds to is not known. It has no much larger one-base neighbor in the sample; base qualities were not kept. To sequence the TCRbeta CDR3 region, genomic DNA was isolated from the sorted cells. The immunoSEQ Assay was used to sequence the TCRbeta CDR3 regions. The immuneACCESS repertoire file appears here via TCRdb, limited to in-frame rearrangements. These files lack a portion of the clones; in checked studies, under half of the deficit traces to unresolved V genes, and the cause of the others is not known. Present in this sample are over 30,000 clones, 80% to 95% of which were seen just once. The leading ten clones occupy around 4% of the sample. This sample is part of a study of OX40 agonist ivuxolimab in advanced cancers. About the full investigation: The costimulatory receptor OX40 (CD134) was targeted by ivuxolimab, a fully human IgG2 agonistic monoclonal antibody. The purpose of peripheral TCRbeta sequencing was to test whether ivuxolimab changed TCR sequence diversity and led to clonal T-cell expansion. Of the approximately 53 patients in dose escalation, some 19 had hepatocellular carcinoma, roughly 15 had melanoma, 9 had renal cell carcinoma and 9 had head and neck cancer. Partial responses occurred in three dose-escalation patients, of whom one had hepatocellular carcinoma and two had cutaneous melanoma. The paper describes the monotherapy dose-escalation part (N = 52 patients) of the phase I trial of ivuxolimab. Prior anti-PD-1, anti-PD-L1 or anti-CTLA-4 therapy was permitted, and 40% to 50% of dose-escalation patients had received checkpoint inhibitors. Intravenous ivuxolimab was administered to patients every 2 weeks at six dose levels: 0.01, 0.1, 0.3, 1.5, 3 and 10 mg/kg. A male proportion of around 83% and a mean age of approximately 55 years, ranging from 23 to 79, were recorded for the dose-escalation cohort.

Patients with autoimmune disease history or receiving systemic immunosuppression were excluded from the trial. Peripheral blood for TCR sequencing was drawn from every dose cohort at baseline, at cycle 4 day 1 and at cycle 7 day 1. Samples came from an open-label, multicenter, first-in-human phase I dose-escalation trial of ivuxolimab. Adults with locally advanced or metastatic melanoma, renal cell carcinoma, hepatocellular carcinoma or head and neck squamous cell carcinoma were enrolled in the trial. Before TCR sequencing, CD4+ T cells and CD8+ T cells were sorted from peripheral blood as separate populations. The full study reports these points: Low levels of normalized T-cell clonal expansion were also seen in some nonresponding patients. Partial responders in the 0.1-3.0 mg/kg groups had among the lowest normalized peripheral clonal expansion, especially among CD8+ T cells. The antigen specificity of the peripheral T cells that underwent clonal expansion was not determined. Clonal expansion of both CD4+ and CD8+ blood T cells was observed from baseline to week 6 at doses 0.1 to 3.0 mg/kg. After ivuxolimab, more expanded clones were found on average in CD8+ T cells than in CD4+ T cells.

The clonotype originates from an adult with an advanced solid tumor such as melanoma, head and neck, liver or kidney cancer. Here the sequenced sample was CD4+ or CD8+ T cells sorted from blood, taken in a trial of the OX40 agonist ivuxolimab.

The CDR3 loop reads CASSLELAGGHEQYF. In nucleotide form, the sequence is TGTGCCAGCAGCTTAGAACTAGCGGGGGGGCACGAGCAGTACTTC. Here the chain combines TRBV7-6 and TRBJ2-7, with 13 bases matching TRBD2. CDR1 and CDR2, per the germline V gene, are SGHVS and FNYEAQ. The CDR3, cysteine through phenylalanine, is 15 amino acids long. Only the CDR3 DNA is retained, 45 bases long and in frame from the first base. After removal of 1 base from V and 5 bases from J, the junction retains 2 bases not matched to a gene.